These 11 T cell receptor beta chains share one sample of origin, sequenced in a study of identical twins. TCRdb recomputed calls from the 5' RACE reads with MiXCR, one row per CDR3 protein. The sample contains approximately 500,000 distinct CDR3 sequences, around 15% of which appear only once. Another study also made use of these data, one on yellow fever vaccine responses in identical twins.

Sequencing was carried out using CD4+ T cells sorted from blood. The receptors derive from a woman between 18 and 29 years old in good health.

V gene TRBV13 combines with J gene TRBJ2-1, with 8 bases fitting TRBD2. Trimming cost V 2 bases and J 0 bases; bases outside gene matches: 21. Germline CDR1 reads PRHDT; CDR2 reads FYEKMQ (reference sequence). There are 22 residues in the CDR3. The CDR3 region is CASSLSPGAEAGVPSSYNEQFF. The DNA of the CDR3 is TGTGCCAGCAGCTTAAGTCCCGGGGCGGAAGCGGGGGTCCCCAGCTCCTACAATGAGCAGTTCTTC.

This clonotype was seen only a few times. The CDR3: CASSFGNIQETQYF. CDR3 nucleotide sequence: TGTGCCAGCAGTTTCGGCAATATCCAAGAGACCCAGTACTTC. The chain recombines TRBV12-3 or TRBV12-4 with TRBJ2-5, with D uncertain. The CDR3 is 14 amino acids. V lost 3 bases and J lost 1, with 9 bases in between.

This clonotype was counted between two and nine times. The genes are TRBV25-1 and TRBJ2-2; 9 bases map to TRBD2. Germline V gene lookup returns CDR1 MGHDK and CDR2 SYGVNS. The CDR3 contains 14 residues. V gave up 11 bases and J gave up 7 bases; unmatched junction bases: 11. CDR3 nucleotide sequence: TGTGCCGGACGGGGAGGCGGGAGGGACGGGGAGCTGTTTTTT. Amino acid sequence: CAGRGGGRDGELFF.

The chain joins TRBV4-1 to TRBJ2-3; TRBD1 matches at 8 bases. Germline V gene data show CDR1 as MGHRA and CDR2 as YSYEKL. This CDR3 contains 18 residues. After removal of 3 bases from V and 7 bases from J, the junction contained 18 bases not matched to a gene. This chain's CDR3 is CASSHGQGTGPFSYTQYF. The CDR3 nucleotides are TGCGCCAGCAGCCATGGACAGGGAACGGGCCCCTTCTCGTATACGCAGTATTTT.

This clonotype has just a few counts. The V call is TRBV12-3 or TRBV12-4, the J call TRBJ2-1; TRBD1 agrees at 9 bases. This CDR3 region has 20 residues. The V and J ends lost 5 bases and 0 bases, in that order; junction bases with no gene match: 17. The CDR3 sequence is CASSRVSGQGSGSSYNEQFF. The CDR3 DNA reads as TGTGCCAGCAGTCGTGTTTCGGGACAGGGCTCCGGGAGCTCCTACAATGAGCAGTTCTTC.

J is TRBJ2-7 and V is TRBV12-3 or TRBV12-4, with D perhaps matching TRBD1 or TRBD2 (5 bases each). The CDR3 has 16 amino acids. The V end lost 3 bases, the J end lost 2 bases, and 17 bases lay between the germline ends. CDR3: CASSFRGGLPPYEQYF. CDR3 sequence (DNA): TGTGCCAGCAGTTTTCGGGGCGGGCTCCCGCCCTACGAGCAGTACTTC.

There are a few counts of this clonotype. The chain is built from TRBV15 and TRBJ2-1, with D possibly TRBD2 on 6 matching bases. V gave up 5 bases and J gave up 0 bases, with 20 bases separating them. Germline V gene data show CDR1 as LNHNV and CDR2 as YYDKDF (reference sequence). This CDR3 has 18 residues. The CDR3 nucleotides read TGTGCCACCAGCCGCCGGGGAGGAGTGCAAGGCTCCTACAATGAGCAGTTCTTC. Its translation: CATSRRGGVQGSYNEQFF. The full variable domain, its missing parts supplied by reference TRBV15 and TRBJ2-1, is DAMVIQNPRYQVTQFGKPVTLSCSQTLNHNVMYWYQQKSSQAPKLLFHYYDKDFNNEADTPDNFQSRRPNTSFCFLDIRSPGLGDTAMYLCATSRRGGVQGSYNEQFFGPGTRLTVL.

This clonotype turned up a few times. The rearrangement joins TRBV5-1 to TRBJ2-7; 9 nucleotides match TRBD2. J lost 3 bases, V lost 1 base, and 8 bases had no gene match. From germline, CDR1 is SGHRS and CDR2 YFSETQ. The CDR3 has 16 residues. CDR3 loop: CASSLRSSGIRYEQYF. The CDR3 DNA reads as TGCGCCAGCAGCTTGAGGTCTAGCGGGATACGCTACGAGCAGTACTTC.

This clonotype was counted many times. CDR3 sequence (DNA): TGCGCCAGCAGCTCCGGCTGGACAGGGGCCGGCACAGATACGCAGTATTTT. It yields the protein CASSSGWTGAGTDTQYF. The chain recombines TRBV5-1 with TRBJ2-3; 9 positions match TRBD1. This CDR3 is built from 17 residues. Germline V CDR1 and CDR2: SGHRS, YFSETQ. V lost 3 bases and J lost 1; bases outside the gene matches: 9.

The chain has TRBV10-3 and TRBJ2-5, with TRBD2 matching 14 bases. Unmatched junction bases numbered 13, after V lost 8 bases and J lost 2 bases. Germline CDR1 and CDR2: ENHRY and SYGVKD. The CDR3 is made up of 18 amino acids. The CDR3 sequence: CAISPSGLAGVGQETQYF. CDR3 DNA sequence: TGTGCCATCTCCCCCTCGGGACTAGCGGGAGTAGGTCAAGAGACCCAGTACTTC.

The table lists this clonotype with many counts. The CDR3 DNA follows: TGTGCCAGCAGCTCCTGGACTAGCGGTTCAGGGGAGCTGTTTTTT. It specifies CASSSWTSGSGELFF. The chain combines TRBV7-8 with TRBJ2-2, with TRBD2 identical over 10 bases. The CDR3 loop spans 15 amino acids. CDR1 and CDR2 (germline): SGHVS, FQNEAQ. V was pared by 4 bases and J by 8 bases, with 7 bases of the junction left unmatched.